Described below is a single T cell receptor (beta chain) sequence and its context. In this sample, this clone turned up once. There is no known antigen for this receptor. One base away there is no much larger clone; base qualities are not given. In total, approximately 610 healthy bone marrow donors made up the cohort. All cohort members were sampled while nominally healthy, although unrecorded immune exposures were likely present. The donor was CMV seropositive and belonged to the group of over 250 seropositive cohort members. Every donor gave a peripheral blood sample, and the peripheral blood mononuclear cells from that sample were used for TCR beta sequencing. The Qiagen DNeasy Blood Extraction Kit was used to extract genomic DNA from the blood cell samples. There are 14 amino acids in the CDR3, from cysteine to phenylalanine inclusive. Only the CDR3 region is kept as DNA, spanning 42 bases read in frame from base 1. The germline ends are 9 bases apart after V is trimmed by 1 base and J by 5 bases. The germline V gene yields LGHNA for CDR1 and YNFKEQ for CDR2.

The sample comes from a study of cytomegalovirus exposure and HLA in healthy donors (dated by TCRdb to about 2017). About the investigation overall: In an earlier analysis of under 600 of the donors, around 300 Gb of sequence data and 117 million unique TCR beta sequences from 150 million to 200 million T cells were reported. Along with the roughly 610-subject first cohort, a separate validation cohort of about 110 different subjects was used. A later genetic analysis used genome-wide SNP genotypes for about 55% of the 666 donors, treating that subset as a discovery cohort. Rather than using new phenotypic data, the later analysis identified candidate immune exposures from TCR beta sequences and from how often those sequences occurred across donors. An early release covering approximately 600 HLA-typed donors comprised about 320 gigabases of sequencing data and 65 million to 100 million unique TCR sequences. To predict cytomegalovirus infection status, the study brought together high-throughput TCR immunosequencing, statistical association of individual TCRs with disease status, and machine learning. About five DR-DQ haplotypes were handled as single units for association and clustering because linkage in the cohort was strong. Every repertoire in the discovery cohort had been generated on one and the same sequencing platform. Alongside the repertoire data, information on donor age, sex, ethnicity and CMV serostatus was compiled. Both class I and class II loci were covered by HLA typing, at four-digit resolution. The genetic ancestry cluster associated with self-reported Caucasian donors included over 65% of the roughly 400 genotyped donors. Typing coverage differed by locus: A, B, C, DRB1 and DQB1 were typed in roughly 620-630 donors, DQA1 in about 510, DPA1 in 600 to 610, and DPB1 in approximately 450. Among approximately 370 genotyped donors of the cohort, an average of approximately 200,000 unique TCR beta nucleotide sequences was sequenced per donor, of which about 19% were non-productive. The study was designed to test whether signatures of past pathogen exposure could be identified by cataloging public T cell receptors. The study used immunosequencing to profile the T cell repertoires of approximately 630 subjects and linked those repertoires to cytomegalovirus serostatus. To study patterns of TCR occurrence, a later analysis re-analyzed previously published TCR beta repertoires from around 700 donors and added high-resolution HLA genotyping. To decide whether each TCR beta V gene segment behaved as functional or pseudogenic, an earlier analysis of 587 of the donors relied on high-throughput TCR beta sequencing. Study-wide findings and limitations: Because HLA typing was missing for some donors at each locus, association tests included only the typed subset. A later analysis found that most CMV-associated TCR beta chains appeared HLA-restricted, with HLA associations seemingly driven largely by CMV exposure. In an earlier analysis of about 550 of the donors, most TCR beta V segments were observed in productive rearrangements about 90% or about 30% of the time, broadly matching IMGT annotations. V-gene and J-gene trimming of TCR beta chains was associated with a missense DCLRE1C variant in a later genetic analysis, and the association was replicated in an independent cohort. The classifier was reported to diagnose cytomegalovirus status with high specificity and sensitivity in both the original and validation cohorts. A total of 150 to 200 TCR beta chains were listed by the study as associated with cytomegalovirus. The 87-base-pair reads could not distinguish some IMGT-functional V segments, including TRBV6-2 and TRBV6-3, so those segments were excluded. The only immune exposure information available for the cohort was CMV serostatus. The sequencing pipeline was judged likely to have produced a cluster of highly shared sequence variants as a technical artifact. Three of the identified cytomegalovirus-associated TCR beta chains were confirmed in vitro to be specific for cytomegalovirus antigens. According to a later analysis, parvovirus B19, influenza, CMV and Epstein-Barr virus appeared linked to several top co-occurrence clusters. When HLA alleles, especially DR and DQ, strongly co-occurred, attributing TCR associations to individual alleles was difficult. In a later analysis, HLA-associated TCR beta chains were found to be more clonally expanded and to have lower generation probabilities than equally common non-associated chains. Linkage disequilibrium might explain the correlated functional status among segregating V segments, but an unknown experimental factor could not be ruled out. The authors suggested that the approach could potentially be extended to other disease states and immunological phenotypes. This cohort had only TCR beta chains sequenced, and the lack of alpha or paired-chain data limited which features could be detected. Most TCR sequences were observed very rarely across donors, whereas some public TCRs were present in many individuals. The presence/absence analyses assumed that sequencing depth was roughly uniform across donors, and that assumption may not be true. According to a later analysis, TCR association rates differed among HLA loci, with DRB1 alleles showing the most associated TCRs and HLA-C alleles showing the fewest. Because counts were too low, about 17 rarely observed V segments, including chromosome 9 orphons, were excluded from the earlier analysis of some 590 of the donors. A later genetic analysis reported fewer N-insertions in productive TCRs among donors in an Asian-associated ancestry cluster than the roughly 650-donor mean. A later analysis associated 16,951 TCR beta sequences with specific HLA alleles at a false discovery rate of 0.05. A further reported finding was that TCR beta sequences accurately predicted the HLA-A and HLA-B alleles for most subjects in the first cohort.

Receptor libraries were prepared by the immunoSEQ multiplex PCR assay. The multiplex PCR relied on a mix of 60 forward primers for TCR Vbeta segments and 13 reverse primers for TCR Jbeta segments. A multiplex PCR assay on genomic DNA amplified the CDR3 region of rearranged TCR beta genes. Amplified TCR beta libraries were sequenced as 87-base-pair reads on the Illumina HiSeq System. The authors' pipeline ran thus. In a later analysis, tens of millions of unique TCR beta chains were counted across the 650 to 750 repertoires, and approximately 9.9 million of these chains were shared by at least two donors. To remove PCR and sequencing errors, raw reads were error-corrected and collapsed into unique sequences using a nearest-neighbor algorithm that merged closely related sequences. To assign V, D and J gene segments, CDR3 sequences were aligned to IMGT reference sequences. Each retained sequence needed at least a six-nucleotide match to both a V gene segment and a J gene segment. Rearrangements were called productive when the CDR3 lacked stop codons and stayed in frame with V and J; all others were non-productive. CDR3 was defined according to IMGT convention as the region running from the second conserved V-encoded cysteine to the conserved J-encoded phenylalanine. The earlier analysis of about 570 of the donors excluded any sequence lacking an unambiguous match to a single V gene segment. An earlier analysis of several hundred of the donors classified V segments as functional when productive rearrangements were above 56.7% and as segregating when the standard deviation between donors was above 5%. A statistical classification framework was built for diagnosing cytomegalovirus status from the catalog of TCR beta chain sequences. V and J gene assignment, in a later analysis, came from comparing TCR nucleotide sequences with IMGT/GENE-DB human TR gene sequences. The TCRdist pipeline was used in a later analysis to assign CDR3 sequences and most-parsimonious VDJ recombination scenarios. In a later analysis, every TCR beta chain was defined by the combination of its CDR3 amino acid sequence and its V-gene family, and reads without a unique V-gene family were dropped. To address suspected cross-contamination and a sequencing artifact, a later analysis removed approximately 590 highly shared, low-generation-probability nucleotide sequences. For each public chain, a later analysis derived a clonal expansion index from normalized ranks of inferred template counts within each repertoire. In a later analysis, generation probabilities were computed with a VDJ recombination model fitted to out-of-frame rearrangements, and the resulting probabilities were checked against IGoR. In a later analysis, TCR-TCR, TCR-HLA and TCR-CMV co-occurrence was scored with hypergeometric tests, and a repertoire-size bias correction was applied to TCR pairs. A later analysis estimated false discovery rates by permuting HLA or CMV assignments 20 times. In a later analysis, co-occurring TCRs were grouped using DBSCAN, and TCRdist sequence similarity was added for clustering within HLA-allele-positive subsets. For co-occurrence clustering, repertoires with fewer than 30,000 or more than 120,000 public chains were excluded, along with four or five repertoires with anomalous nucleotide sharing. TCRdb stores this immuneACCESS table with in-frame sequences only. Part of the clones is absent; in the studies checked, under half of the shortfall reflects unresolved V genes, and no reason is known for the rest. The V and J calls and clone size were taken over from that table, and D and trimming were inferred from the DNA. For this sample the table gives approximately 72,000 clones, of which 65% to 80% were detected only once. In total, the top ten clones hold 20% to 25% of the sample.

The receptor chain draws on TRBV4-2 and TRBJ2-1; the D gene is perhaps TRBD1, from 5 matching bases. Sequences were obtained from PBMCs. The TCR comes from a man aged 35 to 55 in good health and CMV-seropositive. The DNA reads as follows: TGTGCCAGCAGCCAAGGGGGCCAAAACAATGAGCAGTTCTTC. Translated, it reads CASSQGGQNNEQFF.